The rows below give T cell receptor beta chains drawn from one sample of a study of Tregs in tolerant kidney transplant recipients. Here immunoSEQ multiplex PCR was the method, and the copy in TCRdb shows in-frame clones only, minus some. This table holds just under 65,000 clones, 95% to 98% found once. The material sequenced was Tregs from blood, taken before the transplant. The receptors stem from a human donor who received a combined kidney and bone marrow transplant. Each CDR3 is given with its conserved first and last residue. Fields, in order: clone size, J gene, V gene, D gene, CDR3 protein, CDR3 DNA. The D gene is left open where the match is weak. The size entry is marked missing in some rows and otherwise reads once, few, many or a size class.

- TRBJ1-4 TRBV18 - CASSTVPTNEKLFF TGTGCCAGCTCTACAGTTCCGACTAATGAAAAACTGTTTTTT
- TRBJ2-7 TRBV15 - CATSRGQVNAEQYF TGTGCCACCAGCAGAGGCCAGGTCAACGCGGAGCAGTACTTC
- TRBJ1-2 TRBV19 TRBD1 CASSEQGAGDGYTF TGTGCCAGTAGTGAACAGGGGGCTGGAGATGGCTACACCTTC
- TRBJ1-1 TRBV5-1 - CASSEGRVAFF TGCGCCAGCAGCGAGGGGAGGGTGGCTTTCTTT
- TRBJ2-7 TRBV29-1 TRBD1 CSVEMGQGAYEQYF TGCAGCGTTGAAATGGGACAGGGGGCTTACGAGCAGTACTTC
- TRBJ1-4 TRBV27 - CASSRQGKPNEKLFF TGTGCCAGCAGTCGACAAGGCAAACCCAATGAAAAACTGTTTTTT
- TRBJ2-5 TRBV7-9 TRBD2 CASSLSGLAGYHQETQYF TGTGCCAGCAGCTTATCGGGACTAGCGGGATACCATCAAGAGACCCAGTACTTC
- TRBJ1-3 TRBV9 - CASSATGSGNTIYF TGTGCCAGCAGCGCGACAGGCTCTGGAAACACCATATATTTT
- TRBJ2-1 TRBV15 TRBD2 CATTKLVASGGAGEQFF TGTGCCACCACCAAACTCGTAGCTAGCGGGGGGGCCGGTGAGCAGTTCTTC
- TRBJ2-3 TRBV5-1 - CASSLGVVQGDTQYF TGCGCCAGCAGCTTGGGGGTCGTCCAGGGAGATACGCAGTATTTT
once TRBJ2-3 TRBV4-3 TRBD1 CASSQDQGQGRNTQYF TGCGCCAGCAGCCAAGATCAGGGACAGGGGAGGAATACGCAGTATTTT
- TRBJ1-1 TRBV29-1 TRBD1 CSEIGQGVGNTEAFF TGCAGCGAAATTGGACAGGGGGTGGGGAACACTGAAGCTTTCTTT
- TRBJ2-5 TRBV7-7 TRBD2 CASSPPGLGVSQYF TGTGCCAGCAGCCCTCCGGGACTAGGGGTTTCCCAGTACTTC
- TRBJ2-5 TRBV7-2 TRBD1 CASSPTTGTGETQYF TGTGCCAGCAGCCCGACGACAGGGACCGGAGAGACCCAGTACTTC
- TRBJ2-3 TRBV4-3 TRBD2 CASSQIASGTQYF TGCGCCAGCAGCCAGATCGCTAGCGGAACGCAGTATTTT
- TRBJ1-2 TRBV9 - CASSVGGFNYGYTF TGTGCCAGCAGCGTAGGAGGGTTTAACTATGGCTACACCTTC
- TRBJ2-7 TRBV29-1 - CSVAFSYEQYF TGCAGCGTTGCGTTTTCCTACGAGCAGTACTTC
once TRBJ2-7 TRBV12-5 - CASGGAEQYF TGTGCTAGTGGTGGGGCCGAGCAGTACTTC
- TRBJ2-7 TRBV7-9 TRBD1 CASSSTGGWNEQYF TGTGCCAGCAGCTCGACAGGGGGTTGGAACGAGCAGTACTTC
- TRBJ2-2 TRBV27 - CASSLSRNTGELFF TGTGCCAGCAGCCTCTCTAGGAACACCGGGGAGCTGTTTTTT
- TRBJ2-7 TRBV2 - CASRTGPYEQYF TGTGCCAGCAGGACAGGCCCCTACGAGCAGTACTTC
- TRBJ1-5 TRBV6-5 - CASSYGPPDSNQPQHF TGTGCCAGCAGTTACGGGCCGCCCGATAGCAATCAGCCCCAGCATTTT
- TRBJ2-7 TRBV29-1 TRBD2 CSVELRDYPLGEQYF TGCAGCGTTGAGCTCCGGGACTACCCCTTAGGCGAGCAGTACTTC
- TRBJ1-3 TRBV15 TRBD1 CATSGPGTGGLDRNTIYF TGTGCCACCAGCGGACCCGGGACAGGGGGCCTAGATCGAAACACCATATATTTT
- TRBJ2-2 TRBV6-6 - CASSYSPTGELFF TGTGCCAGCAGTTACTCCCCGACCGGGGAGCTGTTTTTT
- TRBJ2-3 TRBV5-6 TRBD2 CASSRGLAGTDTQYF TGTGCCAGCAGCCGAGGACTAGCGGGCACAGATACGCAGTATTTT
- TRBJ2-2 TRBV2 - CASRGGTGELFF TGTGCCAGCAGAGGCGGCACCGGGGAGCTGTTTTTT
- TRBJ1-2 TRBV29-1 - CSVTTGNYGYTF TGCAGCGTTACGACAGGCAACTATGGCTACACCTTC
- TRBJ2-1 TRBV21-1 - CASTPLGGLAAYNEQFF TGTGCCAGCACCCCCCTCGGAGGACTAGCGGCCTACAATGAGCAGTTCTTC
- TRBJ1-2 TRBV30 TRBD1 CAWSVLRTGSGYTF TGTGCCTGGAGTGTACTTCGGACAGGGAGTGGCTACACCTTC
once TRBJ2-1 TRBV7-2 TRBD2 CASSLLAGSYNEQFF TGTGCCAGCAGCTTACTAGCGGGGTCCTACAATGAGCAGTTCTTC
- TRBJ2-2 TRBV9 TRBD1 CASSVQTGETGELFF TGTGCCAGCAGCGTTCAGACAGGGGAAACCGGGGAGCTGTTTTTT
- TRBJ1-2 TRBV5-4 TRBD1 CASSIGTGPYGYTF TGTGCCAGCAGCATCGGGACAGGACCCTATGGCTACACCTTC
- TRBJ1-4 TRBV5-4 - CASSLRGGDEKLFF TGTGCCAGCAGCTTGCGAGGTGGTGATGAAAAACTGTTTTTT
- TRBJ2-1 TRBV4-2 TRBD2 CASSQIGLARFF TGTGCCAGCAGCCAAATAGGACTAGCGAGGTTCTTC
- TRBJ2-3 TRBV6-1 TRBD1 CASSERDRGSDTQYF TGTGCCAGCAGTGAAAGAGACAGGGGGTCAGATACGCAGTATTTT
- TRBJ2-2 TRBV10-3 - CAISGTGTIGELFF TGTGCCATCAGTGGGACAGGGACTATAGGGGAGCTGTTTTTT
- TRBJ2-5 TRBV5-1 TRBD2 CASSLVSGGAETQYF TGCGCCAGCAGCTTGGTGAGCGGGGGGGCGGAGACCCAGTACTTC
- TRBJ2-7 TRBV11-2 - CASSLGQGGILTYEQYF TGTGCCAGCAGCTTAGGGCAGGGGGGCATTCTAACCTACGAGCAGTACTTC
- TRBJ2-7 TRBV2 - CASSPSGVYEQYF TGTGCCAGCAGTCCTTCCGGAGTCTACGAGCAGTACTTC
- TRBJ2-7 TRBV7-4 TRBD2 CASSLTGTRSPYEQYF TGTGCCAGCAGCTTAACGGGGACTAGATCCCCCTACGAGCAGTACTTC
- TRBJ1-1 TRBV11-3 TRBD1 CASSDDRGPDTEAFF TGTGCCAGCAGCGACGACAGGGGGCCTGACACTGAAGCTTTCTTT
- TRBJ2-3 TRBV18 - CASSPAGTRDTQYF TGTGCCAGCTCACCTGCGGGCACTCGCGATACGCAGTATTTT
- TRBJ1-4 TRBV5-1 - CASSSLGGGEKLFF TGCGCCAGCAGCTCCCTAGGGGGAGGGGAAAAACTGTTTTTT
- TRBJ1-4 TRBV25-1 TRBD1 CASTGTSGGSATNEKLFF TGTGCCAGCACCGGAACTTCAGGGGGCTCTGCAACTAATGAAAAACTGTTTTTT
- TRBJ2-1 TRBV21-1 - CASSKAARASGKYNEQFF TGTGCCAGCAGCAAAGCCGCCCGTGCTAGCGGGAAATACAATGAGCAGTTCTTC
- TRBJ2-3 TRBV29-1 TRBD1 CSVWDRGLADTQYF TGCAGCGTGTGGGACAGGGGGTTAGCAGATACGCAGTATTTT
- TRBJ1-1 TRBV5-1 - CASRGGLGNTEAFF TGCGCCAGCAGGGGGGGGCTAGGGAACACTGAAGCTTTCTTT
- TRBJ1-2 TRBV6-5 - CASSYLARSGYGYTF TGTGCCAGCAGTTATCTAGCACGGTCGGGGTATGGCTACACCTTC
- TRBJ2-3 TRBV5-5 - CASSLGPGATDTQYF TGTGCCAGCAGCTTAGGCCCAGGGGCAACAGATACGCAGTATTTT
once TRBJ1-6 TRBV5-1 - CASSTMSGSQGSSPLHF TGCGCCAGCAGCACGATGTCGGGGAGTCAAGGAAGTTCACCCCTCCACTTT